This T cell receptor beta chain is drawn from a study of shared clonotypes between healthy human individuals. Study-wide results and caveats: Clonotypes shared by all four sorted-subset donors had higher generation probabilities than non-shared clonotypes. Only blood underwent sampling, and tissue repertoires likely differ. Among several donors, about 4.6% of naive CD4 clonotypes were found in common.

CDR1 and CDR2 from the germline V gene are MDHEN and SYDVKM. Trimming took 5 bases from V and 1 from J; bases not matched to a gene: 10. The length of the CDR3 is 16 residues. This clone showed up many times. Its antigen is undetermined. Deep-level running was used for the assay. Measured with immunoSEQ multiplex PCR; TCRdb has only the in-frame clones, and not every one. The sample lists 780,000 or so clones, around 77% seen once, with under 2% in the top ten. The receptor was isolated from a woman under 40 in good health. What was sequenced was memory CD4+ T cells sorted from blood. The sample's subset: CD45RA-negative fraction. The chain couples TRBV28 to TRBJ2-7, with 8 nucleotides matching TRBD2. The CDR3 loop reads CASSLGGDGESYEQYF. CDR3 bases: TGTGCCAGCAGTCTCGGGGGGGACGGAGAGTCCTACGAGCAGTACTTC.